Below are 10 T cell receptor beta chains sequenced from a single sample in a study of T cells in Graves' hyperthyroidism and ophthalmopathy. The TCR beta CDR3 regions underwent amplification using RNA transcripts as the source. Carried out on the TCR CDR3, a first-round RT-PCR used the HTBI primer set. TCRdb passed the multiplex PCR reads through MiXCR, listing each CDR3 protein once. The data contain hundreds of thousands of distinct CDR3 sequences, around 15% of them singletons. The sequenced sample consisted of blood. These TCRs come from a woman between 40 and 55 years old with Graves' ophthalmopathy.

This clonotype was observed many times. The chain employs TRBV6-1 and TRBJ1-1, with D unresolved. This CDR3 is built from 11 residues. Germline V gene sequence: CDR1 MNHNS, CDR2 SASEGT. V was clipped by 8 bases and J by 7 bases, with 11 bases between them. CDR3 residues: CASVRSVEAFF. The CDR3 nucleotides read TGTGCCAGCGTACGGTCGGTTGAAGCTTTCTTT.

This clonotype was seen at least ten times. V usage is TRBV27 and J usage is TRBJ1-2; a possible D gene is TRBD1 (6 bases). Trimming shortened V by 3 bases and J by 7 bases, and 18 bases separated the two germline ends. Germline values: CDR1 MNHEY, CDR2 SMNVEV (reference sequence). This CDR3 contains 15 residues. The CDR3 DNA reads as TGTGCCAGCAGTTTTAGTCCAGGGGCCAGGGGTGGCTACACCTTC. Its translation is CASSFSPGARGGYTF.

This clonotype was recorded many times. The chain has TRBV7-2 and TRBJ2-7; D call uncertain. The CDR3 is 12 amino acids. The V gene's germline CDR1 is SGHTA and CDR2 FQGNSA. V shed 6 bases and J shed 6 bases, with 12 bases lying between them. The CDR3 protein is CASSPFVGEQYF. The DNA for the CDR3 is TGTGCCAGCAGTCCTTTTGTCGGCGAGCAGTACTTC.

CDR3 bases: TGTGCCTGGAGTGTAATCGGCAGGGGAAATTTGGAGACCCAGTACTTC. This sequence encodes CAWSVIGRGNLETQYF. The chain employs TRBV30 and TRBJ2-5, with D possibly matching TRBD1 (6 bases). CDR3 size: 16 residues. Germline CDR1 and CDR2: GTSNPN and SVGIG (reference sequence). The germline V and J ends were trimmed by 0 bases and 5 bases, with 19 bases remaining between them.

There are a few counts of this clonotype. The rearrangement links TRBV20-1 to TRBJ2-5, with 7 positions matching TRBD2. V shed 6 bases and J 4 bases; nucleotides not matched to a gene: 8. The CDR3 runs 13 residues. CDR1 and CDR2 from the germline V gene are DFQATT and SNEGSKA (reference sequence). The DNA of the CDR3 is TGCAGTGCCAGGGCGGGGGTTGTAGAGACCCAGTACTTC. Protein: CSARAGVVETQYF.

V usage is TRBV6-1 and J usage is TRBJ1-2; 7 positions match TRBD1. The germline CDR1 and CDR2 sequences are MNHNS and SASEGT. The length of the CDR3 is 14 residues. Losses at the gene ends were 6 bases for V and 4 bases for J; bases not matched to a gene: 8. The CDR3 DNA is TGTGCCAGCAGGTCCGGGACAGTCAGCTATGGCTACACCTTC. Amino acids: CASRSGTVSYGYTF.

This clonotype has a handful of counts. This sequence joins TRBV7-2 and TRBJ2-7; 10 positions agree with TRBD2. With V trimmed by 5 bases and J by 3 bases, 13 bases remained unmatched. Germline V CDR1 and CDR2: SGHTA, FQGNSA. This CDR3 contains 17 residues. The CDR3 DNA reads TGTGCCAGCAGCCCTAGCGGCGGTCTAGCGGGAGACTACGAGCAGTACTTC. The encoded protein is CASSPSGGLAGDYEQYF. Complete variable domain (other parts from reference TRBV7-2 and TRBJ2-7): GAGVSQSPSNKVTEKGKDVELRCDPISGHTALYWYRQSLGQGLEFLIYFQGNSAPDKSGLPSDRFSAERTGGSVSTLTIQRTQQEDSAVYLCASSPSGGLAGDYEQYFGPGTRLTVT.

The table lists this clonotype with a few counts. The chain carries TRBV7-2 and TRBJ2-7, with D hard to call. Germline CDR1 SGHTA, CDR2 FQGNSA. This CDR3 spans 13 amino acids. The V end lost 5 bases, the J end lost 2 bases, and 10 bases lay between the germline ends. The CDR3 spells CASSHSGAYEQYF. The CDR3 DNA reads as TGTGCCAGCAGCCATAGTGGGGCCTACGAGCAGTACTTC.

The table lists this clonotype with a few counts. The CDR3 coding sequence is TGCGCCAGCATGTCAAGACTAGCGGAAGAGACCCAGTACTTC. It codes for CASMSRLAEETQYF. The chain links TRBV5-1 to TRBJ2-5; 9 positions agree with TRBD2. This CDR3 contains 14 residues. J lost 3 bases, V lost 6 bases, and 6 bases had no gene match. Germline lookup yields CDR1 SGHRS and CDR2 YFSETQ.

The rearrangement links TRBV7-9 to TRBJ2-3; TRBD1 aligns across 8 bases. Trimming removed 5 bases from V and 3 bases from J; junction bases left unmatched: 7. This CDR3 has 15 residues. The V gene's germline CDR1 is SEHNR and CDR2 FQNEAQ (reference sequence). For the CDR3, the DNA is TGTGCCAGCAGCGCGAGACAGGGGCGGACAGATACGCAGTATTTT. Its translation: CASSARQGRTDTQYF.